This T cell receptor beta chain was sequenced during a study of response to subunit inactivated influenza vaccine. The study's findings and limits: T cells newly recruited by each seasonal influenza vaccination are few, the authors suggested.

This clonotype was counted ten times or more. What it binds is not known. TCRdb analysed the RT-PCR reads with MiXCR anew, one entry per CDR3 protein. The table has approximately 250,000 distinct CDR3 sequences, 12% seen once; the top ten hold under 10%. The CDR3 is 14 amino acids. The ends were cut back, 6 bases at V and 1 base at J, with 10 bases in the middle. Germline V CDR1 and CDR2: MNHEY, SVGEGT. The origin of this receptor is a man aged 50-60 years who received an inactivated influenza vaccine. The rearrangement joins TRBV6-2 or TRBV6-3 to TRBJ2-1; D possibly corresponds to TRBD2 (6 bases). Material: non-naive T cells sorted from PBMCs, obtained approximately 15 days before vaccination. As DNA, the CDR3 is TGTGCCAGCAGACGGGACTTATCCTACAATGAGCAGTTCTTC. Its protein product is CASRRDLSYNEQFF.